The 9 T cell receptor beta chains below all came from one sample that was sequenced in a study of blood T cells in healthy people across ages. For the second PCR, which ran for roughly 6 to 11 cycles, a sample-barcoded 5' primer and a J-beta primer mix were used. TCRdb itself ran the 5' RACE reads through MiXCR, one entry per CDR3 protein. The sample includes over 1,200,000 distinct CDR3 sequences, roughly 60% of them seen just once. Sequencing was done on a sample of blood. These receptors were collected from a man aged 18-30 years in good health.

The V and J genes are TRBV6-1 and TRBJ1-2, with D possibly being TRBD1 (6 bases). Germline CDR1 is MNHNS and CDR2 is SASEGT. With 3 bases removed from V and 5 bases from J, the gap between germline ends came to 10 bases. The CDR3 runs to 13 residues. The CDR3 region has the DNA TGTGCCAGCAGTGAGGGACATCTGTATGGCTACACCTTC. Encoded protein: CASSEGHLYGYTF.

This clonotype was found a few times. The chain's CDR3 is CSVAPATEAFF. CDR3 bases: TGCAGCGTCGCACCGGCCACTGAAGCTTTCTTT. The chain links TRBV29-1 to TRBJ1-1, with D uncertain. The CDR3 extends over 11 amino acids. Trimming stripped 6 bases from V and 4 bases from J, with 9 bases between. Germline values: CDR1 SQVTM, CDR2 ANQGSEA.

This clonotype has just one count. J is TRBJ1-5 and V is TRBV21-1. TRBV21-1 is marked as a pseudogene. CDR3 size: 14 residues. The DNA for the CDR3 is TGTGCCAGCAGCAAAGGTGGGGAAATACAGCCCCAGCATTTT. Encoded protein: CASSKGGEIQPQHF.

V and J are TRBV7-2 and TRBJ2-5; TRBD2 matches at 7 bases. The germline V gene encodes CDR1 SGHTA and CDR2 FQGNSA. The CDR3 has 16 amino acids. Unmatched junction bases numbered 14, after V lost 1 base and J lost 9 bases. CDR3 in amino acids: CASSLDRGTGGEAQYF. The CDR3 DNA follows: TGTGCCAGCAGCTTAGACAGAGGGACGGGGGGTGAGGCCCAGTACTTC.

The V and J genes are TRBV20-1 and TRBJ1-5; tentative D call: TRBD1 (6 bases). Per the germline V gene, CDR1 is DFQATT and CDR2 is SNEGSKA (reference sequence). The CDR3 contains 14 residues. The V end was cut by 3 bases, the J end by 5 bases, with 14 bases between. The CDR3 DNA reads TGCAGTGCTAGCCCGCCAGGGGCGGATCAGCCCCAGCATTTT. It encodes CSASPPGADQPQHF.

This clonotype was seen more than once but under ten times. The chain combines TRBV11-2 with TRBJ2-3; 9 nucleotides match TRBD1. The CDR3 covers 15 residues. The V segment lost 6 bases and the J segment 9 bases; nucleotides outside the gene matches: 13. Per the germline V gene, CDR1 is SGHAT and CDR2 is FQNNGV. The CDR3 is CASRQLQGAVWTQYF. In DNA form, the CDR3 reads TGTGCCAGCAGACAATTACAGGGGGCGGTGTGGACGCAGTATTTT.

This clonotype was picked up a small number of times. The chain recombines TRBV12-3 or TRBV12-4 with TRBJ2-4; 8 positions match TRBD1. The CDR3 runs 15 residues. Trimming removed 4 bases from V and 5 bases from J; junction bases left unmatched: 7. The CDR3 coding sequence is TGTGCCAGCAGTTCCCTCGGGACAGGAGAAAACATTCAGTACTTC. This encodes CASSSLGTGENIQYF.

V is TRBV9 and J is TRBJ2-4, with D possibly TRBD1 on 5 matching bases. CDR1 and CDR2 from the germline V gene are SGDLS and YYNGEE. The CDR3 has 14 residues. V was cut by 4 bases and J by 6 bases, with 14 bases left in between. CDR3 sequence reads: CASSPRVVGNIQYF. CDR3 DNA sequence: TGTGCCAGCAGCCCCAGGGTAGTAGGAAACATTCAGTACTTC.

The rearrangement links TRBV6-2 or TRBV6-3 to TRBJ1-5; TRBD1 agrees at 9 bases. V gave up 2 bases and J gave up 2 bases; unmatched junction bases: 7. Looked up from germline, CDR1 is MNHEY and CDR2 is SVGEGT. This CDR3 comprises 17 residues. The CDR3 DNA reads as TGTGCCAGCAGTTACCGCGGGACAGGGCCGGGCAATCAGCCCCAGCATTTT. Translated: CASSYRGTGPGNQPQHF.